This T cell receptor beta chain was retrieved from a study of CD8 T cells in Susac syndrome. In this sample, this clonotype turned up once. The CD8+ and CD4+ T cells were isolated magnetically using a negative isolation approach, whereas the TEMRA cells were enriched by FACS. It was with random hexamers that roughly 0.5 to 1 ug RNA was reverse transcribed. The immunoSEQ assay covered 54 Vbeta and 13 Jbeta segments for CDR3. TCRdb reprocessed the immunoSEQ multiplex PCR reads with MiXCR, giving one entry per CDR3 protein. The data show under 550,000 distinct CDR3 sequences, 85% seen once. This CDR3 has 13 residues. Trimming removed 3 bases at V and 11 bases at J, with 17 bases between. The germline gives CDR1 SGHDN, CDR2 FVKESK.

Material: CD8+ T cells from PBMCs. This chain uses TRBV14 with TRBJ2-7; D is ambiguous. The TCR sequence derives from a human donor with multiple sclerosis. In DNA, the CDR3 is TGTGCCAGCAGCCAGTCAGTTCGATTAGAGAAGTACTTC. Amino acids: CASSQSVRLEKYF. Combining the CDR3 with reference TRBV14 and TRBJ2-7 gives the whole variable domain EAGVTQFPSHSVIEKGQTVTLRCDPISGHDNLYWYRRVMGKEIKFLLHFVKESKQDESGMPNNRFLAERTGGTYSTLKVQPAELEDSGVYFCASSQSVRLEKYFGPGTRLTVT.